This T cell receptor (beta chain) comes out of a study of glioma-infiltrating T cells. Using RNA template, CDR3s of TCR alpha and beta were amplified with iRepertoire arm-PCR. One entry per CDR3 protein results from TCRdb running MiXCR on the multiplex PCR reads. The table lists 150,000 or so distinct CDR3 sequences, about 39% of them singletons, with around 20% in the top ten. Germline-derived CDR1 and CDR2 are MNHGY and SVAAGI. The CDR3 length is 16 residues. As regards this clonotype: Germline and junction disagree at one end, which may indicate a read error.

The J gene is TRBJ2-1, the V gene TRBV6-9; 8 bases are a match to TRBD1. Source material: glioma tissue, nonneoplastic brain tissue, or PBMCs (not recorded which). The TCR comes from a human donor with low-grade glioma or glioblastoma, undergoing nonglioma brain surgery, or in good health (not recorded which). CDR3 residues: CAGSWSWDRFPNEQFF. Written as DNA, the CDR3 is TGTGCCGGCAGTTGGTCGTGGGACAGGTTCCCCAATGAGCAGTTCTTC.